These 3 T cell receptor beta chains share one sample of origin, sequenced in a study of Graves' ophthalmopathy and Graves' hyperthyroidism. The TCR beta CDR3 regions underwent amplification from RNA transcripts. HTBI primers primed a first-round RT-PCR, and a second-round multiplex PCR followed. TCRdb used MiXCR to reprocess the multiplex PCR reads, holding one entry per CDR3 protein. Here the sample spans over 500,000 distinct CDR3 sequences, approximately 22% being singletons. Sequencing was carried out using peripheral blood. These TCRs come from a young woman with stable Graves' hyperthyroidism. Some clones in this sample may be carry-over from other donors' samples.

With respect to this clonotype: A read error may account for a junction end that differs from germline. CDR3 in DNA: TGCAGTGCTAGGGGTAGCGGGACCTCCCACGAGCAGTACTTC. Its protein product is CSARGSGTSHEQYF. V is TRBV20-1 and J is TRBJ2-7; 8 nucleotides line up with TRBD2. The CDR3 is 14 residues long. The V gene's germline CDR1 is DFQATT and CDR2 SNEGSKA (reference sequence).

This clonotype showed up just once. CDR3 bases: TGTGCCATCAAGCTAGCGGGAGGCTACGAGCAGTACTTC. Translated: CAIKLAGGYEQYF. The genes are TRBV6-2 or TRBV6-3 and TRBJ2-7; 11 bases line up with TRBD2. Germline assignment: CDR1 MNHEY and CDR2 SVGEGT. Unmatched junction bases numbered 5, after V lost 10 bases and J lost 3 bases. This CDR3 spans 13 amino acids.

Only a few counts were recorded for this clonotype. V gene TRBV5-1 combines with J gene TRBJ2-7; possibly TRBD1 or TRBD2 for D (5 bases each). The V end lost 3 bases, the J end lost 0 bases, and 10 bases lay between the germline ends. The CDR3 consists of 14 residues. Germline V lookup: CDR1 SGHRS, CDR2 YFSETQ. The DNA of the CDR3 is TGCGCCAGCAGCTCCGGGGCGAGCTCCTACGAGCAGTACTTC. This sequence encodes CASSSGASSYEQYF.